Below, one T cell receptor beta chain is given with its context. This entry comes from a study of blood T cell repertoires in COVID-19. This CDR3 is 15 amino acids long. Germline CDR1 SGHTA, CDR2 FQGTGA. Trimming shortened V by 2 bases and J by 4 bases, and 11 bases separated the two germline ends. Sequencing was performed with immunoSEQ multiplex PCR; in TCRdb, only in-frame clones are kept and a portion is missing. The sample consists of around 250,000 clones, approximately 88% of them appearing once. What was sequenced was peripheral blood. This rearrangement joins TRBV7-3 to TRBJ2-2, with a weak D call TRBD2 (5 bases). This sequence originates from a woman aged 40 to 49 who had recovered from COVID-19. CDR3 sequence reads: CASSLPFEGTGELFF. CDR3 DNA sequence: TGTGCCAGCAGCTTACCTTTTGAGGGCACCGGGGAGCTGTTTTTT.